This T cell receptor (beta chain) was captured in a study of beta chain features in type 1 diabetes. The CDR3 loop spans 14 amino acids. V lost 8 bases, J lost 0 bases, and 11 bases lay in between. Germline loops: CDR1 SGHAT, CDR2 FQNNGV. Reverse transcription of all isolated RNA meant that expressed TCRB transcripts were sequenced. Data came from immunoSEQ multiplex PCR; TCRdb stores just in-frame clones and leaves some out. The data show around 310,000 clones, approximately 10% seen once. The chain employs TRBV11-2 and TRBJ2-1, with D perhaps matching TRBD2 (5 bases). The receptor was isolated from a woman in her twenties or thirties in good health. Source material: naive CD4+ T cells from blood. This CDR3 is CASADRDSYNEQFF. DNA for the CDR3: TGTGCCAGCGCAGACCGGGACTCCTACAATGAGCAGTTCTTC.